A single sample is the source of the 11 T cell receptor beta chains below, sequenced in a study of Ad26.COV2.S vaccination and SARS-CoV-2 variants (dated by TCRdb to the early 2020s). The protocol used for the library was the immunoSEQ multiplex PCR assay. TCRdb carries this immuneACCESS record with in-frame sequences only. Its versions omit some clonotypes, under half of them owing to an unresolved V gene in the studies checked, with the rest unexplained. This sample lists 400,000 to 450,000 clones; about 90% were detected once. Of the sample, approximately 4.3% is held by the ten largest clones. The treatment or condition label here, explained by the study, means: around 19 received Ad26.COV2.S at low or high dose, single or two shots; about 5 received placebo; per-sample allocation not given. Repertoires of vaccine and placebo recipients were sequenced from samples taken on day 63 after the first injection.

This specimen consisted of peripheral blood, obtained in a trial of Ad26.COV2.S vaccine versus placebo. Receptors originate from a person aged 18 to 59 who received the Ad26.COV2.S COVID-19 vaccine or a placebo.

The V call is TRBV3-1 (or the pseudogene TRBV3-2), the J call TRBJ2-7, with D perhaps given as TRBD1 or TRBD2 (5 bases each). V was cut by 3 bases and J by 3 bases, with 9 bases left in between. Looked up from germline, CDR1 is LGHDT and CDR2 is YNNKEL (reference sequence). The CDR3 length is 13 residues. The CDR3 nucleotides read TGTGCCAGCAGCCAGGGACGGTTCTACGAGCAGTACTTC. Residues: CASSQGRFYEQYF.

The gene calls are TRBV19 and TRBJ2-4, with TRBD2 matching 8 bases. Unmatched junction bases numbered 16, after V lost 6 bases and J lost 3 bases. Germline V gene sequence: CDR1 LNHDA, CDR2 SQIVND (reference sequence). CDR3 length: 18 residues. The CDR3 protein is CASSPEVAGLRGKNIQYF. The CDR3 DNA reads TGTGCCAGTAGCCCCGAGGTAGCGGGACTGAGGGGCAAAAACATTCAGTACTTC.

The V call is TRBV7-9, the J call TRBJ2-2; 13 nucleotides match TRBD2. V lost 4 bases and J lost 3; bases outside the gene matches: 5. Germline V gives CDR1 SEHNR, CDR2 FQNEAQ (reference sequence). The CDR3 is 17 amino acids. This CDR3 is CASSSGLAGRHTGELFF. The CDR3 DNA is TGTGCCAGCAGCTCGGGACTAGCGGGACGGCACACCGGGGAGCTGTTTTTT.

The count of this clone is one. This chain connects TRBV7-9 to TRBJ2-2; possible D gene TRBD1, 6 bases. V dropped 2 bases and J dropped 3 bases, with 13 bases sitting between them. CDR1 and CDR2 (germline): SEHNR, FQNEAQ (reference sequence). The CDR3 has 16 amino acids. The CDR3 protein is CASSLFTGSDTGELFF. Written as DNA, the CDR3 is TGTGCCAGCAGCTTATTTACAGGGTCGGACACCGGGGAGCTGTTTTTT.

J is TRBJ2-2 and V is TRBV7-2; 9 bases map to TRBD2. Germline CDR1 SGHTA, CDR2 FQGNSA. The CDR3 runs 15 residues. With 6 bases clipped from V and 8 bases from J, the junction kept 10 bases outside the gene matches. CDR3 sequence (DNA): TGTGCCAGCAGGATAGCGGGAGTCTCTCGTGGGGAGCTGTTTTTT. Translated, it gives CASRIAGVSRGELFF. Using reference TRBV7-2 and TRBJ2-2 for the parts outside the CDR3, the full variable domain is GAGVSQSPSNKVTEKGKDVELRCDPISGHTALYWYRQSLGQGLEFLIYFQGNSAPDKSGLPSDRFSAERTGGSVSTLTIQRTQQEDSAVYLCASRIAGVSRGELFFGEGSRLTVL.

This chain links TRBV28 with TRBJ2-7; D is possibly TRBD2 (6 bases). Germline CDR1 and CDR2: MDHEN and SYDVKM. The CDR3 is made up of 14 amino acids. V lost 2 bases and J 6 bases, leaving 14 bases between the germline ends. The CDR3 loop is CASSLGPGGAEQYF. The DNA for the CDR3 is TGTGCCAGCAGTTTAGGCCCTGGAGGGGCCGAGCAGTACTTC. The whole variable domain, filled in from reference TRBV28 and TRBJ2-7, reads DVKVTQSSRYLVKRTGEKVFLECVQDMDHENMFWYRQDPGLGLRLIYFSYDVKMKEKGDIPEGYSVSREKKERFSLILESASTNQTSMYLCASSLGPGGAEQYFGPGTRLTVT.

The J gene is TRBJ2-7, the V gene TRBV29-1; 8 bases line up with TRBD2. The length of the CDR3 is 14 residues. Germline trimming cut 4 bases from V and 0 bases from J; bases unmatched to any gene: 5. CDR1 SQVTM and CDR2 ANQGSEA come from the germline V gene. In DNA form, the CDR3 reads TGCAGCGTTGGCATGGGACTAGGCTCCTACGAGCAGTACTTC. Protein product: CSVGMGLGSYEQYF.

Only one count was recorded for this clone. V and J are TRBV27 and TRBJ1-4, with 10 positions matching TRBD1. The length of the CDR3 is 17 residues. The V gene end was trimmed by 6 bases and the J gene end by 0 bases; junction bases not matched to a gene: 7. The germline gives CDR1 MNHEY, CDR2 SMNVEV (reference sequence). As DNA, the CDR3 is TGTGCCAGCAGCCCTCGCGGGACAGGGGCAACTAATGAAAAACTGTTTTTT. It codes for CASSPRGTGATNEKLFF.

This clone appeared a single time. This chain joins TRBV19 and TRBJ2-1; the D call may be TRBD1 or TRBD2 (5 bases each). Trimming left V 3 bases short and J 5 bases short, with 20 bases between. The CDR3 is 17 residues long. CDR1 and CDR2 (germline): LNHDA, SQIVND (reference sequence). In nucleotides, the CDR3 is TGTGCCAGTAGTATCGATGGGCCCGGGACGTCGGACAATGAGCAGTTCTTC. Translation gives CASSIDGPGTSDNEQFF.

This clone showed up just once. V is TRBV28 and J is TRBJ1-2; D is perhaps TRBD1 (5 bases). This CDR3 spans 13 amino acids. Germline assignment: CDR1 MDHEN and CDR2 SYDVKM. V lost 6 bases to trimming and J lost 5 bases, with 13 bases between them. The CDR3 sequence: CASSPEDTYGYTF. CDR3 bases: TGTGCCAGCAGCCCTGAGGACACGTATGGCTACACCTTC.

The V call is TRBV1, the J call TRBJ1-4; no DNA check was done on the table's D call, TRBD1. TRBV1 represents a pseudogene. The CDR3 length is 16 residues. The CDR3 here is CTREPTGGATNEKLFF. In DNA form, the CDR3 reads TGCACCAGAGAACCGACAGGGGGCGCAACTAATGAAAAACTGTTTTTT.